This T cell receptor beta chain was retrieved from a study of tumor and adjacent non-tumor tissue in lung cancer. General study results and limits: Top 100 clones took a larger repertoire share in normal lung.

RNA was extracted from bulk tissue without any cell sorting. The normal lung tissue was taken more than 3 cm from the tumor edge. Newly diagnosed lung cancer patients had thoracic surgery in China, August–late 2014, without prior chemotherapy. The length of the CDR3 is 14 residues. V gave up 8 bases and J gave up 6 bases, with 17 bases separating them. Germline CDR1 reads SGHAT; CDR2 reads FQNNGV. TCRbeta libraries were built with three rounds of nested PCR, modified from ARM-PCR. TCRdb re-called the multiplex PCR reads with MiXCR, one entry per CDR3 protein. This table has tens of thousands of distinct CDR3 sequences, around 62% appearing once. About this clonotype itself: Antigen specificity is unknown.

The specimen sequenced was distant non-tumor lung tissue. The chain uses TRBV11-2 and TRBJ2-1; tentatively, D is TRBD1 or TRBD2 (5 bases each). The clonotype comes from a woman between 35 and 50 years old with non-small cell lung cancer. The CDR3 sequence: CASSRVGTGNEQFF. CDR3 DNA: TGTGCCAGCTCCCGAGTGGGGACCGGCAATGAGCAGTTCTTC.